This T cell receptor (beta chain) was sequenced for a study of CD8+ T cells in alopecia areata. Study in general: Those patients who were treated received oral tofacitinib, which was given at 5 to 10 mg twice daily for moderate-to-severe alopecia areata. The tofacitinib course ran for 6 to 18 months and was followed by 6 months off drug.

Cell sorting on a FACSAria was used to separate CD4+ and CD8+ T cells from the PBMCs. Following RNA extraction, reverse transcription yielded cDNA that acted as the sequencing template. Data came from immunoSEQ multiplex PCR; TCRdb stores just in-frame clones and leaves some out. Altogether some 180,000 clones are present, approximately 62% being singletons, with the ten largest covering about 1.5%. The V end was cut by 2 bases, the J end by 7 bases, with 14 bases between. The CDR3 runs to 13 residues. Germline assignment: CDR1 SQVTM and CDR2 ANQGSEA. The receptor was isolated from a human donor with alopecia areata. The sample consisted of CD4+ T cells sorted from blood, taken at week 0. The chain links TRBV29-1 to TRBJ1-2, with D tentatively TRBD1 (6 bases). In nucleotides, the CDR3 is TGCAGCGTTGAACCCAGGGGAGGTTTTGGCTACACCTTC. Translated, it gives CSVEPRGGFGYTF.